This passage covers 21 T cell receptor beta chains from one sample sequenced in a study of T cell changes during pregnancy in multiple sclerosis. Some clones are missing from TCRdb's copy, which holds only in-frame ones; the method was immunoSEQ multiplex PCR. The sample records roughly 35,000 clones, over 90% being singletons. The specimen comprised CD4+ T cells from peripheral blood mononuclear cells, sampled in the third trimester of pregnancy. The receptors derive from a female donor in good health, enrolled as a control in a pregnancy study.

The rearrangement joins TRBV7-8 to TRBJ2-7; the match to TRBD1 covers 12 bases. CDR3 length: 16 amino acids. Germline V gene lookup returns CDR1 SGHVS and CDR2 FQNEAQ. V dropped 4 bases and J dropped 0; count of bases not matched to a gene: 4. The DNA of the CDR3 is TGTGCCAGCAGCTCCGGGACAGGGGGCGGCTCCTACGAGCAGTACTTC. Translated, it gives CASSSGTGGGSYEQYF.

J is TRBJ1-4 and V is TRBV30; D is unresolved. This CDR3 has 14 residues. Germline CDR1 is GTSNPN and CDR2 is SVGIG (reference sequence). V was shortened by 0 bases and J by 10 bases, with 15 bases between the two germline ends. Here the CDR3 DNA reads TGTGCCTGGAGTGTAAAGGCAGCGACGGGAAAACTGTTTTTT. Translating it yields CAWSVKAATGKLFF.

The V gene is TRBV9, the J gene TRBJ2-2; D gene unclear. V lost 4 bases and J lost 6, with 16 bases in between. The CDR3 covers 15 residues. Germline V gene sequence: CDR1 SGDLS, CDR2 YYNGEE. The CDR3 DNA is TGTGCCAGCAGCCCCCAGACTCGGTTGTCCGGGGAGCTGTTTTTT. Translation gives CASSPQTRLSGELFF. Full variable domain (rest looked up from reference TRBV9 and TRBJ2-2): DSGVTQTPKHLITATGQRVTLRCSPRSGDLSVYWYQQSLDQGLQFLIQYYNGEERAKGNILERFSAQQFPDLHSELNLSSLELGDSALYFCASSPQTRLSGELFFGEGSRLTVL.

CDR3 in amino acids: CASSIDRGWEGANVLTF. The DNA of the CDR3 is TGTGCCAGTAGTATCGACAGAGGTTGGGAAGGGGCCAACGTCCTGACTTTC. The gene calls are TRBV19 and TRBJ2-6, with D perhaps matching TRBD1 (5 bases). Germline CDR1 and CDR2: LNHDA and SQIVND (reference sequence). The CDR3 extends over 17 amino acids. The V end lost 3 bases, the J end lost 4 bases, and 16 bases lay between the germline ends.

V is TRBV6-1 and J is TRBJ2-3; 9 nucleotides align to TRBD2. This CDR3 is 15 amino acids long. Germline V gene sequence: CDR1 MNHNS, CDR2 SASEGT. Germline trimming cut 6 bases from V and 1 base from J; bases unmatched to any gene: 5. The CDR3 region has the DNA TGTGCCAGCAGGGACTGGACTAGCGGCACAGATACGCAGTATTTT. Translated: CASRDWTSGTDTQYF.

CDR3 sequence: CASSLNSQAQFNYGYTF. The CDR3 DNA reads as TGCGCCAGCAGCTTGAATTCACAGGCCCAATTTAACTATGGCTACACCTTC. This chain uses TRBV5-1 with TRBJ1-2; D possibly corresponds to TRBD1 (5 bases). The CDR3 is made up of 17 amino acids. CDR1 and CDR2 from the germline V gene are SGHRS and YFSETQ. V lost 1 base to trimming and J lost 1 base, with 17 bases between them. The full variable domain, rest sourced from reference TRBV5-1 and TRBJ1-2, is KAGVTQTPRYLIKTRGQQVTLSCSPISGHRSVSWYQQTPGQGLQFLFEYFSETQRNKGNFPGRFSGRQFSNSRSEMNVSTLELGDSALYLCASSLNSQAQFNYGYTFGSGTRLTVV.

The rearrangement joins TRBV4-3 to TRBJ1-1, with a possible D match to TRBD1 (5 bases). The V end lost 4 bases, the J end lost 4 bases, and 16 bases lay between the germline ends. Germline assignment: CDR1 LGHNA and CDR2 YSLEER. This CDR3 is 15 amino acids long. The CDR3 DNA sequence: TGCGCCAGCAGCCGCCTCCCTGGGGGAGGCACTGAAGCTTTCTTT. Its translation is CASSRLPGGGTEAFF.

The chain has TRBV27 and TRBJ2-7, with 7 bases fitting TRBD1. The CDR3 extends over 15 amino acids. Germline V CDR1 and CDR2: MNHEY, SMNVEV (reference sequence). J lost 6 bases, V lost 3 bases, and 11 bases had no gene match. CDR3 coding DNA: TGTGCCAGCAGTTTTCGGCTGGCAGGGACAGCCGAGCAGTACTTC. It translates to CASSFRLAGTAEQYF.

The chain is built from TRBV15 and TRBJ1-2; TRBD1 is a possible D gene (5 bases). The V end lost 1 base, the J end lost 2 bases, and 11 bases lay between the germline ends. Germline assignment: CDR1 LNHNV and CDR2 YYDKDF (reference sequence). CDR3 length equals 15 residues. The CDR3 coding sequence is TGTGCCACCAGCAGAGGGGGGGAAGGGAACTATGGCTACACCTTC. Translated, it gives CATSRGGEGNYGYTF.

This chain joins TRBV15 and TRBJ2-7; a possible D gene is TRBD2 (6 bases). The length of the CDR3 is 14 residues. CDR1 LNHNV and CDR2 YYDKDF come from the germline V gene (reference sequence). The V end was cut by 1 base, the J end by 2 bases, with 9 bases between. DNA for the CDR3: TGTGCCACCAGCAGAGTTGGGGAGGCCTACGAGCAGTACTTC. It specifies CATSRVGEAYEQYF. The full variable domain, in which reference TRBV15 and TRBJ2-7 provide the parts outside the CDR3, is DAMVIQNPRYQVTQFGKPVTLSCSQTLNHNVMYWYQQKSSQAPKLLFHYYDKDFNNEADTPDNFQSRRPNTSFCFLDIRSPGLGDTAMYLCATSRVGEAYEQYFGPGTRLTVT.

This chain uses TRBV5-4 with TRBJ1-6; 10 bases agree with TRBD1. The length of the CDR3 is 17 residues. J was trimmed by 7 bases and V by 0 bases; bases with no gene match: 7. Germline V lookup: CDR1 SGHNT, CDR2 YYREEE (reference sequence). CDR3 amino acids: CASSLGGVGQGNSPLHF. CDR3 DNA sequence: TGTGCCAGCAGCTTGGGTGGGGTGGGACAGGGGAATTCACCCCTCCACTTT. The entire variable domain, with the rest obtained from reference TRBV5-4 and TRBJ1-6, is as follows: ETGVTQSPTHLIKTRGQQVTLRCSSQSGHNTVSWYQQALGQGPQFIFQYYREEENGRGNFPPRFSGLQFPNYSSELNVNALELDDSALYLCASSLGGVGQGNSPLHFGNGTRLTVT.

In this sample, this clone turned up once. The V gene is TRBV18, the J gene TRBJ1-5, with 8 bases aligning to TRBD1. CDR1 is KGHSH and CDR2 is LQKENI in the germline V gene. Germline trimming cut 6 bases from V and 6 bases from J; bases unmatched to any gene: 7. The CDR3 length is 14 residues. The CDR3 DNA reads TGTGCCAGCTCTTACGACAGGGGAGGTCAGCCCCAGCATTTT. As protein: CASSYDRGGQPQHF.

CDR3 sequence reads: CASSEREGLGGYTF. The CDR3 DNA sequence: TGTGCCAGCAGTGAAAGGGAGGGGTTAGGTGGCTACACCTTC. V and J are TRBV6-1 and TRBJ1-2; D is possibly TRBD1 (5 bases). The V end was cut by 2 bases, the J end by 7 bases, with 14 bases between. Germline CDR1 reads MNHNS; CDR2 reads SASEGT. The CDR3 extends over 14 amino acids.

The rearrangement uses TRBV19 and TRBJ2-1; 8 nucleotides align to TRBD1. CDR3 size: 14 residues. V trimming: 5 bases; J trimming: 7 bases; junction bases outside the gene matches: 7. Germline lookup yields CDR1 LNHDA and CDR2 SQIVND (reference sequence). The CDR3 coding sequence is TGTGCCAGTAGTCCCAGGGGGCGCTTTAATGAGCAGTTCTTC. This encodes CASSPRGRFNEQFF.

This clone was observed a single time. The chain employs TRBV6-1 and TRBJ1-5, with D possibly TRBD1 on 5 matching bases. The ends were cut back, 5 bases at V and 0 bases at J, with 11 bases in the middle. The V gene's germline CDR1 is MNHNS and CDR2 SASEGT. The CDR3 consists of 15 residues. In DNA, the CDR3 is TGTGCCAGCAGTTCCCCGACAGCTAGCAATCAGCCCCAGCATTTT. Translating it yields CASSSPTASNQPQHF.

The DNA of the CDR3 is TGCGCCAGCGGGGTAAAGGGGGGCACAGATACGCAGTATTTT. Amino acids: CASGVKGGTDTQYF. The rearrangement joins TRBV5-1 to TRBJ2-3; the D gene is possibly TRBD1 (6 bases). CDR3 length equals 14 residues. The ends were cut back, 7 bases at V and 1 base at J, with 13 bases in the middle. Germline V gene lookup returns CDR1 SGHRS and CDR2 YFSETQ.

The chain joins TRBV7-2 to TRBJ2-3; no clear D gene. This CDR3 comprises 16 residues. V shed 4 bases and J shed 0 bases, with 14 bases lying between them. Per germline, CDR1 SGHTA and CDR2 FQGNSA. Here the CDR3 reads CASSSQVGISTDTQYF. CDR3 coding DNA: TGTGCCAGCAGCTCCCAGGTCGGCATCAGCACAGATACGCAGTATTTT. The full variable domain, with the rest looked up from reference TRBV7-2 and TRBJ2-3, is GAGVSQSPSNKVTEKGKDVELRCDPISGHTALYWYRQSLGQGLEFLIYFQGNSAPDKSGLPSDRFSAERTGGSVSTLTIQRTQQEDSAVYLCASSSQVGISTDTQYFGPGTRLTVL.

V usage is TRBV2 and J usage is TRBJ2-7; the match to TRBD1 covers 9 bases. The CDR3 spans 15 residues. Germline CDR1 reads SNHLY; CDR2 reads FYNNEI. V was clipped by 2 bases and J by 4 bases; unmatched bases: 6. DNA of the CDR3: TGTGCCAGCAGTGAAACCGGGACAGGGATTTACGAGCAGTACTTC. It codes for CASSETGTGIYEQYF.

The chain carries TRBV19 and TRBJ1-2; D gene unclear. The CDR3 covers 13 residues. In germline, CDR1 is LNHDA, CDR2 SQIVND (reference sequence). V lost 6 bases and J 5 bases, leaving 13 bases between the germline ends. The CDR3 sequence is CASREGVGYGYTF. CDR3 DNA sequence: TGTGCCAGTAGGGAGGGAGTGGGGTATGGCTACACCTTC.

V gene TRBV7-6 combines with J gene TRBJ1-3, with D tentatively TRBD1 (6 bases). V was shortened by 5 bases and J by 3 bases, with 26 bases between the two germline ends. CDR1 is SGHVS, CDR2 FNYEAQ, per germline. CDR3 length equals 19 residues. DNA of the CDR3: TGTGCCAGCAGCATAGACCGCTCCAGGGGTTTTTCTCTTGGAAACACCATATATTTT. Residues: CASSIDRSRGFSLGNTIYF.

V usage is TRBV7-8 and J usage is TRBJ1-2; the match to TRBD1 covers 12 bases. V lost 5 bases and J lost 5; bases outside the gene matches: 6. The CDR3 spans 15 residues. Germline V gene sequence: CDR1 SGHVS, CDR2 FQNEAQ. CDR3 bases: TGTGCCAGCAGCAAACCGGGACAGGGGGCTTATGGCTACACCTTC. It translates to CASSKPGQGAYGYTF.